Presented here are 5 T cell receptor beta chains from one specimen sequenced in a study of T cells in Graves' hyperthyroidism and ophthalmopathy. RNA transcripts provided the source from which TCR beta CDR3 regions were amplified. Initially, a first-round RT-PCR of the TCR CDR3 employed the HTBI primer set. Using its own MiXCR run on the multiplex PCR reads, TCRdb lists one record per CDR3 protein. The table lists roughly 580,000 distinct CDR3 sequences, around 14% of them singletons. The sequenced sample was blood. The receptor source for this set is a woman aged 25 to 39 with Graves' hyperthyroidism that later progressed to Graves' ophthalmopathy.

This clonotype has just a few counts. One end of the junction does not line up with germline, which may come from a read error. The J gene is TRBJ1-4, the V gene TRBV5-6; 7 positions match TRBD1. The CDR3 contains 15 residues. Germline assignment: CDR1 SGHDT and CDR2 YYEEEE. CDR3 in DNA: TGTGCCATCAGCTTCAAACAGGGGTTGGAGGAAAAACTGTTTTTT. It specifies CAISFKQGLEEKLFF.

This clonotype appeared many times. V usage is TRBV11-2 and J usage is TRBJ1-1; D is unresolved. V was shortened by 0 bases and J by 1 base, with 6 bases between the two germline ends. The CDR3 length is 14 residues. Germline CDR1 and CDR2: SGHAT and FQNNGV. The CDR3 loop reads CASSLDWENTEAFF. DNA for the CDR3: TGTGCCAGCAGCTTAGATTGGGAGAACACTGAAGCTTTCTTT.

The CDR3 protein is CASSNTGTGGDGSPLHF. The CDR3 nucleotides read TGTGCCAGCAGTAATACCGGGACAGGGGGCGATGGTTCACCCCTCCACTTT. The gene calls are TRBV6-1 and TRBJ1-6; 12 bases match TRBD1. V was clipped by 5 bases and J by 9 bases; unmatched bases: 11. The CDR3 consists of 17 residues. CDR1 is MNHNS, CDR2 SASEGT, per germline.

This clonotype has a handful of counts. The junction departs from the called germline gene at one end, perhaps through a read error. CDR3 in DNA: TGTGCCAGCAGCCAACGGAAACAGGAAGAGACCCAATACTTC. It is translated as CASSQRKQEETQYF. V usage is TRBV3-1 and J usage is TRBJ2-5; the D gene is possibly TRBD1 (5 bases). The CDR3 sequence is 14 residues long. Germline values: CDR1 LGHDT, CDR2 YNNKEL (reference sequence).

This clonotype was seen many times. CDR3: CASRTWDRGENEQFF. The CDR3 DNA reads TGTGCCAGCAGAACCTGGGACAGGGGGGAAAATGAGCAGTTCTTC. This chain links TRBV6-1 with TRBJ2-1, with 11 bases aligning to TRBD1. The germline V gene has CDR1 MNHNS and CDR2 SASEGT. The V and J ends lost 6 bases and 7 bases, in that order; junction bases with no gene match: 8. CDR3 size: 15 residues.